Below are 23 T cell receptor beta chains sequenced from a single sample in a study of blood T cell repertoires in COVID-19. Some clones are missing from TCRdb's copy, which holds only in-frame ones; the method was immunoSEQ multiplex PCR. This table holds approximately 190,000 clones, 75% to 90% found once. The specimen sequenced was peripheral blood. These receptors were obtained from a man aged 65-85 years with active or convalescent COVID-19.

This clone was seen a few times. The V and J genes are TRBV28 and TRBJ2-2, with 9 bases matching TRBD2. CDR3 length equals 15 residues. Germline lookup yields CDR1 MDHEN and CDR2 SYDVKM. After removal of 6 bases from V and 3 bases from J, the junction contained 5 bases not matched to a gene. This CDR3 is CASRTLAGYTGELFF. The CDR3 DNA reads TGTGCCAGCAGAACACTAGCGGGTTACACCGGGGAGCTGTTTTTT.

This chain uses TRBV5-4 with TRBJ2-7; 7 bases agree with TRBD2. V shed 2 bases and J 3 bases; nucleotides not matched to a gene: 8. The V gene's germline CDR1 is SGHNT and CDR2 YYREEE (reference sequence). The CDR3 runs to 15 residues. CDR3 bases: TGTGCCAGCAGCTTAGGCCCCGCTAGCGGCTACGAGCAGTACTTC. Protein product: CASSLGPASGYEQYF.

The chain is built from TRBV5-4 and TRBJ2-5; D unresolved. CDR3 length: 14 amino acids. The ends were cut back, 0 bases at V and 4 bases at J, with 10 bases in the middle. Germline CDR1 is SGHNT and CDR2 is YYREEE (reference sequence). DNA of the CDR3: TGTGCCAGCAGCTTGGGTCAGATCCGAGAGACCCAGTACTTC. Its protein is CASSLGQIRETQYF.

V usage is TRBV10-2 and J usage is TRBJ1-4; 7 bases are a match to TRBD1. Per the germline V gene, CDR1 is WSHSY and CDR2 is SAAADI. The length of the CDR3 is 13 residues. Trimming at V came to 10 bases and at J to 7 bases, leaving 9 bases not matched to a gene. The DNA of the CDR3 is TGCGCCACCATACAGGGGCGCGGTGAAAAACTGTTTTTT. This translates into CATIQGRGEKLFF.

This chain joins TRBV28 and TRBJ2-2, with 7 bases identical to TRBD1. V dropped 6 bases and J dropped 5; count of bases not matched to a gene: 3. From germline, CDR1 is MDHEN and CDR2 SYDVKM. The CDR3 sequence is 13 residues long. The CDR3 sequence: CASRTGETGELFF. For the CDR3, the DNA is TGTGCCAGCAGAACAGGGGAGACCGGGGAGCTGTTTTTT.

The chain links TRBV9 to TRBJ1-3, with TRBD1 matching 9 bases. V lost 3 bases, J lost 3 bases, and 4 bases stayed unmatched. The CDR3 is made up of 15 amino acids. CDR1 is SGDLS and CDR2 is YYNGEE in the germline V gene. CDR3 coding DNA: TGTGCCAGCAGCGCAACGACAGGGGGTGGAAACACCATATATTTT. The encoded protein is CASSATTGGGNTIYF.

The chain links TRBV5-4 to TRBJ2-2; TRBD1 agrees at 8 bases. CDR1 and CDR2 from the germline V gene are SGHNT and YYREEE (reference sequence). This CDR3 is built from 16 residues. V shed 4 bases and J 2 bases; nucleotides not matched to a gene: 7. The CDR3 bases are TGTGCCAGCAGCCTGGACAGGGACAGCAACACCGGGGAGCTGTTTTTT. Translation gives CASSLDRDSNTGELFF.

V is TRBV4-1 and J is TRBJ2-3, with D possibly being TRBD2 (5 bases). V lost 4 bases and J lost 6, with 14 bases in between. Germline V lookup: CDR1 MGHRA, CDR2 YSYEKL. CDR3 length: 14 amino acids. The CDR3 sequence is CASSLGLPGDTQYF. The DNA of the CDR3 is TGCGCCAGCAGCCTTGGACTGCCCGGGGATACGCAGTATTTT.

The rearrangement uses TRBV11-2 and TRBJ2-7, with D maybe TRBD1 (6 bases). Per the germline V gene, CDR1 is SGHAT and CDR2 is FQNNGV. The CDR3 runs to 16 residues. V was trimmed by 3 bases and J by 5 bases, leaving 20 bases between them. In nucleotides, the CDR3 is TGTGCCAGCAGCTTTCCAGCGACAGGCCGCCCCCACGAGCAGTACTTC. Translation: CASSFPATGRPHEQYF.

This chain joins TRBV5-1 and TRBJ1-2; TRBD1 is a possible D gene (6 bases). The CDR3 has 13 amino acids. The germline gives CDR1 SGHRS, CDR2 YFSETQ. Trimming removed 4 bases at V and 8 bases at J, with 15 bases between. Here the CDR3 reads CASSLQGAIGYTF. The DNA of the CDR3 is TGCGCCAGCAGCCTACAGGGTGCGATCGGCTACACCTTC. The entire variable domain, with the rest obtained from reference TRBV5-1 and TRBJ1-2, is as follows: KAGVTQTPRYLIKTRGQQVTLSCSPISGHRSVSWYQQTPGQGLQFLFEYFSETQRNKGNFPGRFSGRQFSNSRSEMNVSTLELGDSALYLCASSLQGAIGYTFGSGTRLTVV.

The rearrangement uses TRBV5-1 and TRBJ2-2, with TRBD1 matching 7 bases. The germline CDR1 and CDR2 sequences are SGHRS and YFSETQ. The CDR3 spans 16 residues. V dropped 0 bases and J dropped 3; count of bases not matched to a gene: 5. CDR3 nucleotide sequence: TGCGCCAGCAGCTTGGGAGACAGGGTGGACACCGGGGAGCTGTTTTTT. Amino acids: CASSLGDRVDTGELFF.

V usage is TRBV6-2 or TRBV6-3 and J usage is TRBJ1-2, with 8 bases identical to TRBD1. CDR1 MNHEY and CDR2 SVGEGT come from the germline V gene. Trimming at V came to 4 bases and at J to 6 bases, leaving 10 bases not matched to a gene. CDR3 size: 15 residues. The CDR3 region is CASSWVQGAMDGYTF. The CDR3 nucleotides are TGTGCCAGCAGTTGGGTGCAGGGGGCAATGGATGGCTACACCTTC.

This chain uses TRBV6-2 or TRBV6-3 with TRBJ2-1, with D perhaps TRBD1 (6 bases). The V and J ends lost 6 bases and 4 bases respectively, with 13 bases between them. Germline V CDR1 and CDR2: MNHEY, SVGEGT. The CDR3 is 14 amino acids. CDR3 coding DNA: TGTGCCAGCAGCCTAGAAGGGGGATACAATGAGCAGTTCTTC. This codes for CASSLEGGYNEQFF.

The gene calls are TRBV28 and TRBJ2-3; 8 nucleotides agree with TRBD2. The J segment lost 8 bases and the V segment lost 6 bases, leaving 10 bases of the junction unmatched. In germline, CDR1 is MDHEN, CDR2 SYDVKM. The CDR3 loop spans 14 amino acids. The DNA for the CDR3 is TGTGCCAGCAGGGTAGCGGGGCCTGGTGGTACGCAGTATTTT. Its translation is CASRVAGPGGTQYF.

The rearrangement joins TRBV6-2 or TRBV6-3 to TRBJ2-5, with TRBD2 matching over 7 bases. This CDR3 has 16 amino acids. Trimming at V came to 0 bases and at J to 4 bases, leaving 8 bases not matched to a gene. The V gene's germline CDR1 is MNHEY and CDR2 SVGEGT. CDR3 region: CASSYSFRRETETQYF. CDR3 sequence (DNA): TGTGCCAGCAGTTACTCGTTTCGGCGGGAGACAGAGACCCAGTACTTC.

CDR3 DNA sequence: TGTGCCAGCAGCTTGAACTCACAGGGGGCGCTCGGCTACACCTTC. It encodes CASSLNSQGALGYTF. The genes are TRBV7-9 and TRBJ1-2; 9 bases match TRBD1. The CDR3 covers 15 residues. Per the germline V gene, CDR1 is SEHNR and CDR2 is FQNEAQ (reference sequence). V lost 3 bases to trimming and J lost 8 bases; unmatched junction nucleotides: 10.

This sequence joins TRBV28 and TRBJ1-2, with 12 bases identical to TRBD1. This CDR3 contains 15 residues. V was clipped by 5 bases and J by 4 bases; unmatched bases: 5. Germline CDR1 reads MDHEN; CDR2 reads SYDVKM. The CDR3 DNA sequence: TGTGCCAGCAGTCCCCCGGGACAGGGGGCCTATGGCTACACCTTC. Its protein product is CASSPPGQGAYGYTF.

V and J are TRBV27 and TRBJ2-7, with 8 bases identical to TRBD2. V shed 0 bases and J 3 bases; nucleotides not matched to a gene: 16. The CDR3 spans 19 residues. Germline lookup yields CDR1 MNHEY and CDR2 SMNVEV (reference sequence). Here the CDR3 reads CASSLSGIKGTSSFYEQYF. CDR3 bases: TGTGCCAGCAGTTTATCAGGGATAAAAGGGACTAGTAGCTTCTACGAGCAGTACTTC.

This chain uses TRBV6-2 or TRBV6-3 with TRBJ2-5; the match to TRBD2 covers 7 bases. The V gene end was trimmed by 0 bases and the J gene end by 4 bases; junction bases not matched to a gene: 14. Germline CDR1 is MNHEY and CDR2 is SVGEGT. This CDR3 has 18 amino acids. DNA of the CDR3: TGTGCCAGCAGTTACTCGAGGGCGGGAGCCCCCCCAGGAGAGACCCAGTACTTC. This sequence encodes CASSYSRAGAPPGETQYF.

The rearrangement joins TRBV9 to TRBJ2-2; 12 nucleotides match TRBD2. V trimming: 10 bases; J trimming: 10 bases; junction bases outside the gene matches: 11. The CDR3 contains 14 residues. Looked up from germline, CDR1 is SGDLS and CDR2 is YYNGEE. The CDR3 region is CASAGTSGLLELFF. The CDR3 DNA follows: TGTGCCTCGGCCGGGACTAGCGGGCTACTGGAGCTGTTTTTT.

J is TRBJ1-6 and V is TRBV6-5, with 9 bases identical to TRBD1. The V segment lost 2 bases and the J segment 8 bases; nucleotides outside the gene matches: 4. The germline V gene encodes CDR1 MNHEY and CDR2 SVGAGI. CDR3 length: 15 residues. The CDR3 protein is CASSYKDRGDSPLHF. CDR3 nucleotide sequence: TGTGCCAGCAGTTACAAGGACAGGGGAGATTCACCCCTCCACTTT.

The chain employs TRBV29-1 and TRBJ2-1; D not certain. The germline gives CDR1 SQVTM, CDR2 ANQGSEA. The ends were cut back, 7 bases at V and 5 bases at J, with 12 bases in the middle. The CDR3 has 12 residues. DNA for the CDR3: TGCAGCGCGGCGAGAGAGGACAATGAGCAGTTCTTC. Amino acid sequence: CSAAREDNEQFF.

The chain uses TRBV10-3 and TRBJ1-5; TRBD1 matches 9 bases. V shed 10 bases, J shed 4 bases, and the junction held 5 bases outside the gene matches. This CDR3 is built from 13 residues. The germline CDR1 and CDR2 sequences are ENHRY and SYGVKD. CDR3 loop: CANRQGVNQPQHF. In DNA, the CDR3 is TGTGCCAACAGACAGGGGGTGAATCAGCCCCAGCATTTT.